These 26 T cell receptor beta chains were all obtained from the same sample, sequenced in a study of T cell changes during pregnancy in multiple sclerosis. The repertoire was sequenced with immunoSEQ multiplex PCR; TCRdb's copy has only in-frame clones and lacks some. This table holds under 60,000 clones, roughly 93% found once. Sequencing was performed on CD4+ T cells from peripheral blood mononuclear cells, taken in the second trimester of pregnancy. All receptors derive from a female donor in good health, enrolled as a control in a pregnancy study.

This chain uses TRBV30 with TRBJ1-2; 7 bases match TRBD1. V dropped 3 bases and J dropped 8; count of bases not matched to a gene: 3. Germline V gene lookup returns CDR1 GTSNPN and CDR2 SVGIG (reference sequence). This CDR3 comprises 11 residues. This chain's CDR3 is CAWSLGGGYTF. For the CDR3, the DNA is TGTGCCTGGAGCTTAGGGGGCGGCTACACCTTC.

The genes are TRBV7-8 and TRBJ2-3; maybe TRBD1 (6 bases). Germline V gene sequence: CDR1 SGHVS, CDR2 FQNEAQ. This CDR3 region has 15 residues. The V gene lost 4 bases and the J gene lost 0 bases, with 11 bases spanning the gap. The CDR3 DNA sequence: TGTGCCAGCAGCTCTTTACAGGGCAGCACAGATACGCAGTATTTT. It is translated as CASSSLQGSTDTQYF. Looking up the rest from reference TRBV7-8 and TRBJ2-3 gives the full variable domain: GAGVSQSPRYKVAKRGQDVALRCDPISGHVSLFWYQQALGQGPEFLTYFQNEAQLDKSGLPSDRFFAERPEGSVSTLKIQRTQQEDSAVYLCASSSLQGSTDTQYFGPGTRLTVL.

The CDR3 loop reads CASSKQGLETQYF. The CDR3 region has the DNA TGTGCCAGCAGCAAACAGGGGCTGGAGACCCAGTACTTC. The chain uses TRBV7-2 and TRBJ2-5; TRBD1 aligns across 7 bases. The V gene end was trimmed by 5 bases and the J gene end by 5 bases; junction bases not matched to a gene: 5. This CDR3 spans 13 amino acids. Germline V gene lookup returns CDR1 SGHTA and CDR2 FQGNSA.

The chain links TRBV19 to TRBJ1-1; no firm D call. Germline V gives CDR1 LNHDA, CDR2 SQIVND (reference sequence). The CDR3 is 13 residues long. The germline V and J ends were trimmed by 7 bases and 5 bases, with 14 bases remaining between them. CDR3 sequence reads: CASTRMRGTEAFF. The DNA for the CDR3 is TGTGCCAGTACCAGGATGCGTGGGACTGAAGCTTTCTTT. The full variable domain, completed using reference TRBV19 and TRBJ1-1, is DGGITQSPKYLFRKEGQNVTLSCEQNLNHDAMYWYRQDPGQGLRLIYYSQIVNDFQKGDIAEGYSVSREKKESFPLTVTSAQKNPTAFYLCASTRMRGTEAFFGQGTRLTVV.

This sequence joins TRBV7-8 and TRBJ1-1; TRBD1 matches 8 bases. The germline CDR1 and CDR2 sequences are SGHVS and FQNEAQ. With V trimmed by 3 bases and J by 10 bases, 4 bases remained unmatched. CDR3 length: 12 residues. The CDR3, as DNA: TGTGCCAGCAGCTTTGACAGGGGATTAGCTTTCTTT. Its translation is CASSFDRGLAFF.

The chain combines TRBV10-3 with TRBJ2-7, with 7 positions matching TRBD1. This CDR3 spans 14 amino acids. Germline CDR1 reads ENHRY; CDR2 reads SYGVKD. The V and J ends lost 0 bases and 7 bases, in that order; junction bases with no gene match: 6. CDR3 DNA: TGTGCCATCAGTGAGTCTACAGGGGTGGGGGAGCAGTACTTC. The encoded protein is CAISESTGVGEQYF.

V usage is TRBV11-2 and J usage is TRBJ2-3, with TRBD1 identical over 9 bases. Germline CDR1 and CDR2: SGHAT and FQNNGV. With V trimmed by 6 bases and J by 4 bases, 8 bases remained unmatched. The CDR3 consists of 15 residues. The chain's CDR3 is CASRSNRGQADTQYF. The CDR3, as DNA: TGTGCCAGCAGGTCCAACAGGGGGCAGGCAGATACGCAGTATTTT.

The CDR3 DNA is TGTGCCAGCAGCCGCGGCGTCGGGAGGAATGAAAAACTGTTTTTT. This sequence encodes CASSRGVGRNEKLFF. The rearrangement joins TRBV7-2 to TRBJ1-4, with no clear D. The CDR3 has 15 amino acids. Trimming pared 5 bases from V and 5 bases from J, leaving 15 bases between. Germline CDR1 reads SGHTA; CDR2 reads FQGNSA.

The chain recombines TRBV7-2 with TRBJ1-1; weak D call: TRBD1 (6 bases). V shed 6 bases and J shed 4 bases, with 12 bases lying between them. This CDR3 region has 13 residues. Germline V gene sequence: CDR1 SGHTA, CDR2 FQGNSA. The CDR3 DNA reads TGTGCCAGCAGGACCCAGGGGCGCACTGAAGCTTTCTTT. Protein product: CASRTQGRTEAFF.

The rearrangement links TRBV19 to TRBJ1-6, with 10 bases that match TRBD1. Germline CDR1 LNHDA, CDR2 SQIVND (reference sequence). The CDR3 is made up of 15 amino acids. V was pared by 5 bases and J by 13 bases, with 11 bases of the junction left unmatched. CDR3 nucleotides: TGTGCCAGTAGTTTCGGACAGGGGGGGACCCTCCCCCTCCACTTT. The encoded protein is CASSFGQGGTLPLHF.

The V call is TRBV5-4, the J call TRBJ2-3, with 14 bases identical to TRBD2. Germline trimming cut 3 bases from V and 6 bases from J; bases unmatched to any gene: 6. The CDR3 sequence is 16 residues long. CDR1 is SGHNT, CDR2 YYREEE, per germline (reference sequence). In DNA form, the CDR3 reads TGTGCCAGCAGCTGGACTAGCGGGGGGTTGCTGGATACGCAGTATTTT. Protein product: CASSWTSGGLLDTQYF.

This chain joins TRBV30 and TRBJ2-2, with 11 nucleotides matching TRBD1. This CDR3 is 16 amino acids long. CDR1 and CDR2 from the germline V gene are GTSNPN and SVGIG (reference sequence). V was pared by 5 bases and J by 6 bases, with 11 bases of the junction left unmatched. CDR3 in amino acids: CAWGKWTGGLSGELFF. CDR3 nucleotides: TGTGCCTGGGGGAAGTGGACAGGGGGCCTCTCCGGGGAGCTGTTTTTT.

The CDR3 loop is CASRRTGKANVLTF. In DNA, the CDR3 is TGTGCCAGCAGAAGGACAGGGAAGGCCAACGTCCTGACTTTC. V usage is TRBV27 and J usage is TRBJ2-6; TRBD1 matches 8 bases. Germline V gene sequence: CDR1 MNHEY, CDR2 SMNVEV (reference sequence). CDR3 size: 14 residues. Trimming took 6 bases from V and 6 from J; bases not matched to a gene: 4.

The chain employs TRBV19 and TRBJ2-7; D is unclear. CDR1 LNHDA and CDR2 SQIVND come from the germline V gene (reference sequence). The CDR3 sequence is 13 residues long. The V and J ends lost 4 bases and 6 bases respectively, with 13 bases between them. The CDR3 region is CASSNSGQGEQYF. CDR3 nucleotide sequence: TGTGCCAGTAGTAACAGTGGGCAAGGCGAGCAGTACTTC.

This clone was picked up one time. The V and J genes are TRBV7-6 and TRBJ1-1, with TRBD1 identical over 9 bases. With V trimmed by 6 bases and J by 5 bases, 10 bases remained unmatched. Looked up from germline, CDR1 is SGHVS and CDR2 is FNYEAQ. The CDR3 has 15 residues. The CDR3 DNA is TGTGCCAGCAGTCTCCTCGGACAGGGGAGGACTGAAGCTTTCTTT. Translation gives CASSLLGQGRTEAFF.

The chain joins TRBV29-1 to TRBJ1-4; no reliable D call. This CDR3 has 11 residues. Between the trimmed V and J ends, which lost 3 bases and 4 bases, there was a span of 3 bases. Germline values: CDR1 SQVTM, CDR2 ANQGSEA. CDR3 residues: CSVEYNEKLFF. CDR3 nucleotide sequence: TGCAGCGTTGAGTATAATGAAAAACTGTTTTTT.

The chain is built from TRBV30 and TRBJ2-6; tentatively, D is TRBD1 (5 bases). CDR1 and CDR2 (germline): GTSNPN, SVGIG (reference sequence). The CDR3 is made up of 16 amino acids. Trimming stripped 3 bases from V and 0 bases from J, with 12 bases between. The DNA of the CDR3 is TGTGCCTGGAGCGCAGACAGATACTCTGGGGCCAACGTCCTGACTTTC. Its protein product is CAWSADRYSGANVLTF.

This chain uses TRBV19 with TRBJ1-5; D gene ambiguous. Per the germline V gene, CDR1 is LNHDA and CDR2 is SQIVND (reference sequence). The CDR3 has 13 residues. With 4 bases removed from V and 7 bases from J, the gap between germline ends came to 11 bases. The CDR3 protein is CASSNSWSQPQHF. CDR3 nucleotide sequence: TGTGCCAGTAGTAATTCGTGGAGCCAGCCCCAGCATTTT.

CDR3 protein: CASRWTSGGEETQYF. CDR3 coding DNA: TGTGCCAGCAGGTGGACTAGCGGGGGGGAAGAGACCCAGTACTTC. V usage is TRBV6-5 and J usage is TRBJ2-5; TRBD2 aligns across 15 bases. CDR3 length: 15 residues. V was clipped by 6 bases and J by 3 bases; unmatched bases: 2. Germline V gene sequence: CDR1 MNHEY, CDR2 SVGAGI.

This clone was observed a single time. The CDR3 reads CASSSGRSGTEAFF. The CDR3 nucleotides read TGTGCCAGCAGCTCGGGTCGATCTGGGACTGAAGCTTTCTTT. This rearrangement joins TRBV7-2 to TRBJ1-1, with D uncertain. From germline, CDR1 is SGHTA and CDR2 FQGNSA. The CDR3 consists of 14 residues. V was pared by 4 bases and J by 5 bases, with 14 bases between.

The CDR3 DNA follows: TGTGCCAGCAGCTTAGATACCGGGAATTCACCCCTCCACTTT. Its translation is CASSLDTGNSPLHF. The chain carries TRBV11-3 and TRBJ1-6; D gene uncertain. V was cut by 0 bases and J by 7 bases, with 7 bases left in between. This CDR3 contains 14 residues. Germline values: CDR1 SGHNT, CDR2 YENEEA. Full variable domain (outside the CDR3, taken from reference TRBV11-3 and TRBJ1-6): EAGVVQSPRYKIIEKKQPVAFWCNPISGHNTLYWYLQNLGQGPELLIRYENEEAVDDSQLPKDRFSAERLKGVDSTLKIQPAELGDSAVYLCASSLDTGNSPLHFGNGTRLTVT.

V gene TRBV27 combines with J gene TRBJ2-1, with 8 nucleotides matching TRBD2. CDR1 and CDR2 from the germline V gene are MNHEY and SMNVEV (reference sequence). This CDR3 region has 15 residues. V lost 2 bases to trimming and J lost 6 bases; unmatched junction nucleotides: 6. CDR3 DNA sequence: TGTGCCAGCAGTTTACGGCGGGGGGTTATCAATGAGCAGTTCTTC. This codes for CASSLRRGVINEQFF.

The chain is built from TRBV4-3 and TRBJ2-3, with TRBD2 matching 7 bases. CDR1 and CDR2 (germline): LGHNA, YSLEER. The CDR3 loop spans 13 amino acids. The V segment lost 4 bases and the J segment 7 bases; nucleotides outside the gene matches: 5. In nucleotides, the CDR3 is TGCGCCAGCAGCCGACAGACTAGCAATACGCAGTATTTT. Encoded protein: CASSRQTSNTQYF.

The chain's CDR3 is CASSQAPRTGTYEQYF. As DNA, the CDR3 is TGCGCCAGCAGCCAAGCCCCCCGGACAGGGACCTACGAGCAGTACTTC. The chain is built from TRBV4-3 and TRBJ2-7; 8 nucleotides match TRBD1. There are 16 residues in the CDR3. The germline V gene has CDR1 LGHNA and CDR2 YSLEER. After removal of 1 base from V and 2 bases from J, the junction contained 7 bases not matched to a gene.

The chain joins TRBV6-5 to TRBJ2-2; TRBD1 aligns across 8 bases. Trimming took 10 bases from V and 6 from J; bases not matched to a gene: 7. Germline CDR1 reads MNHEY; CDR2 reads SVGAGI. The CDR3 loop spans 13 amino acids. The CDR3 here is CATGTGWAGELFF. The DNA of the CDR3 is TGTGCCACCGGGACAGGTTGGGCCGGGGAGCTGTTTTTT.

The chain has TRBV2 and TRBJ1-6; TRBD1 matches 9 bases. This CDR3 has 13 residues. Looked up from germline, CDR1 is SNHLY and CDR2 is FYNNEI. The ends lost 8 bases at V and 9 bases at J; junction bases unmatched: 5. CDR3 nucleotide sequence: TGTGCCAGCGCTGGGACAGGGAGTTCACCCCTCCACTTT. Translating gives CASAGTGSSPLHF.